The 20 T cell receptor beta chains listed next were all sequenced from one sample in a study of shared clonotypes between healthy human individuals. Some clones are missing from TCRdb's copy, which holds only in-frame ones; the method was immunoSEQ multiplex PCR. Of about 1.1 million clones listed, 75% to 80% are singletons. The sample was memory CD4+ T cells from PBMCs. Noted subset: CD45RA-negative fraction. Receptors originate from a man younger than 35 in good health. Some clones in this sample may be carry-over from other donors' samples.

The CDR3 DNA reads as TGTGCCAGCAGCTTAACTGTACGATGGGCGGGAAGATCCCACGAGCAGTACTTC. Translation gives CASSLTVRWAGRSHEQYF. This chain connects TRBV7-9 to TRBJ2-7; TRBD2 is a possible D gene (6 bases). The germline V and J ends were trimmed by 2 bases and 5 bases, with 25 bases remaining between them. Germline V gene data show CDR1 as SEHNR and CDR2 as FQNEAQ (reference sequence). This CDR3 contains 18 residues.

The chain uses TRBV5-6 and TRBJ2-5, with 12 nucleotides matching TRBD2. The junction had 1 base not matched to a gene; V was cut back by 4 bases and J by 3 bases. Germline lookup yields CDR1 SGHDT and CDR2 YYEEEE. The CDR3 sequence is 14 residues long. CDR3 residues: CASSRLAGEETQYF. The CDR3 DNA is TGTGCCAGCAGCAGACTAGCGGGAGAAGAGACCCAGTACTTC.

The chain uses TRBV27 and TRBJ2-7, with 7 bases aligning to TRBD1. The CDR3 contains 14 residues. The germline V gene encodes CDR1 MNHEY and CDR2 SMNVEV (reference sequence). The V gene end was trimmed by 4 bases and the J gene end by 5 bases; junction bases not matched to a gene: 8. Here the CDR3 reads CASSSPQGTHEQYF. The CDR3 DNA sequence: TGTGCCAGCAGTTCCCCACAGGGGACCCACGAGCAGTACTTC.

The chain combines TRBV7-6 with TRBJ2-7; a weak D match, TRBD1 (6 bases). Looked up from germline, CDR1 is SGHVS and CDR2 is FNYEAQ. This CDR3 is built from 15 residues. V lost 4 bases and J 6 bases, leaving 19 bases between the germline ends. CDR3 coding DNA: TGTGCCAGCAGCTATTCAGGGGTCGGCGTGTCCGAGCAGTACTTC. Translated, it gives CASSYSGVGVSEQYF. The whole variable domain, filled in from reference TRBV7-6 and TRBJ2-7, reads GAGVSQSPRYKVTKRGQDVALRCDPISGHVSLYWYRQALGQGPEFLTYFNYEAQQDKSGLPNDRFSAERPEGSISTLTIQRTEQRDSAMYRCASSYSGVGVSEQYFGPGTRLTVT.

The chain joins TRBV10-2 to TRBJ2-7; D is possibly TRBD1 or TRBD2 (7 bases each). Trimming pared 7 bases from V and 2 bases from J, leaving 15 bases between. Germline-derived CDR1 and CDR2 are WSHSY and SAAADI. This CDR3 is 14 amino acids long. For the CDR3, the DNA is TGCGCCAGCAAACGACAGGGAGGGACCTACGAGCAGTACTTC. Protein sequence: CASKRQGGTYEQYF.

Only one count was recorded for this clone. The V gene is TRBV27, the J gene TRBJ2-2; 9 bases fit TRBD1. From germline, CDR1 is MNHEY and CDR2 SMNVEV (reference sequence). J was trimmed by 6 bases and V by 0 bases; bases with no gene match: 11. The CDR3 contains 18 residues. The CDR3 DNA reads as TGTGCCAGCAGTTTATCGAGTGTCCGGACAGGGGTACCCGGGGAGCTGTTTTTT. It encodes CASSLSSVRTGVPGELFF.

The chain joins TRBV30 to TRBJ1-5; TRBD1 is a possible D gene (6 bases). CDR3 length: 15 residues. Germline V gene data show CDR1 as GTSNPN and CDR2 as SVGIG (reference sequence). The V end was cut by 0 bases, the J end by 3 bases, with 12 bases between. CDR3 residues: CAWSVQGPFNQPQHF. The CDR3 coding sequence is TGTGCCTGGAGTGTACAGGGCCCATTCAATCAGCCCCAGCATTTT. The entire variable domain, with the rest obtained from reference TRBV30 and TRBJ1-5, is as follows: SQTIHQWPATLVQPVGSPLSLECTVEGTSNPNLYWYRQAAGRGLQLLFYSVGIGQISSEVPQNLSASRPQDRQFILSSKKLLLSDSGFYLCAWSVQGPFNQPQHFGDGTRLSIL.

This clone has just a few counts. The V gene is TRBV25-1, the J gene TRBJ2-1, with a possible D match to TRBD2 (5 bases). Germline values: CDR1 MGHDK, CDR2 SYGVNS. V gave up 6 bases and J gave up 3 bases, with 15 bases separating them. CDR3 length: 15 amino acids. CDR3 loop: CASRRHSELYNEQFF. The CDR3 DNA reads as TGTGCCAGCAGGCGCCATAGCGAACTCTACAATGAGCAGTTCTTC.

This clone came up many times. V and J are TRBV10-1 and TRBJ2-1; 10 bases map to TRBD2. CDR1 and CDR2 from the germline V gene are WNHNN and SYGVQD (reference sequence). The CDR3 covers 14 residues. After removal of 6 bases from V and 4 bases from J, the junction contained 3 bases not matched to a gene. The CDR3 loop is CASSPSGGYNEQFF. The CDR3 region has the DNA TGCGCCAGCAGCCCTAGCGGGGGATACAATGAGCAGTTCTTC.

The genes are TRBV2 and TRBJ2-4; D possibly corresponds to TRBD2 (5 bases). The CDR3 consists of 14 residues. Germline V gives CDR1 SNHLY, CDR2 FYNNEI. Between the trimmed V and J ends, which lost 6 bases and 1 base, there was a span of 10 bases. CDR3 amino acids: CASRDGMAKNIQYF. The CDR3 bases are TGTGCCAGCAGGGACGGGATGGCCAAAAACATTCAGTACTTC.

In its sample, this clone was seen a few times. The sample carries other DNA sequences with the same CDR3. The CDR3 protein is CASSQGGADTQYF. Written as DNA, the CDR3 is TGTGCCAGCAGCCAAGGGGGGGCAGATACGCAGTATTTT. V gene TRBV2 combines with J gene TRBJ2-3; weak D call: TRBD2 (7 bases). The germline V gene encodes CDR1 SNHLY and CDR2 FYNNEI. This CDR3 contains 13 residues. The V end lost 6 bases, the J end lost 4 bases, and 11 bases lay between the germline ends. Based on the CDR3 plus reference TRBV2 and TRBJ2-3, the full variable domain is EPEVTQTPSHQVTQMGQEVILRCVPISNHLYFYWYRQILGQKVEFLVSFYNNEISEKSEIFDDQFSVERPDGSNFTLKIRSTKLEDSAMYFCASSQGGADTQYFGPGTRLTVL.

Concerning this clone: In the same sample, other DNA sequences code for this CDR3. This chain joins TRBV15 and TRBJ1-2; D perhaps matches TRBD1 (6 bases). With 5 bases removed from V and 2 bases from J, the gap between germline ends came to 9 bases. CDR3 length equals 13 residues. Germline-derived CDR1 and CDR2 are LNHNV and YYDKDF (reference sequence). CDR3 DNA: TGTGCCACCAGCGCACAGGGAAACTATGGCTACACCTTC. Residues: CATSAQGNYGYTF.

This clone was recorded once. CDR3 in DNA: TGCGCCAGCAGCTTGAAGGGACCCTCTTCCTACAATGAGCAGTTCTTC. Residues: CASSLKGPSSYNEQFF. The rearrangement uses TRBV5-1 and TRBJ2-1; D tentatively fits TRBD1 or TRBD2 (5 bases each). This CDR3 contains 16 residues. Germline CDR1 and CDR2: SGHRS and YFSETQ. V gave up 1 base and J gave up 1 base, with 12 bases separating them.

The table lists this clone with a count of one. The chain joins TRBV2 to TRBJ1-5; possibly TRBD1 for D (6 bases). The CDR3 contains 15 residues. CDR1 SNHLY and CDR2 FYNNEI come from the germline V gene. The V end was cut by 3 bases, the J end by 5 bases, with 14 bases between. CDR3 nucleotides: TGTGCCAGCAGTGATCTTGGGGGGGGCGATCAGCCCCAGCATTTT. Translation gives CASSDLGGGDQPQHF.

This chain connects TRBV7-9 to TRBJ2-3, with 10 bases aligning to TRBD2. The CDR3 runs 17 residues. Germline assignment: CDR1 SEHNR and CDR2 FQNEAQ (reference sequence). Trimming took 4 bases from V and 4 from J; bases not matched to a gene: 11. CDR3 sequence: CASSSIAASGRSDTQYF. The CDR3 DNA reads TGTGCCAGCAGCTCCATCGCGGCTAGCGGGAGATCAGATACGCAGTATTTT.

The CDR3 DNA reads as TGTGCCAGCAGCCAAGAACGACGGCTATGGACTGAAGCTTTCTTT. Translating it yields CASSQERRLWTEAFF. V gene TRBV4-2 combines with J gene TRBJ1-1; D remains unclear. The length of the CDR3 is 15 residues. V dropped 0 bases and J dropped 5 bases, with 13 bases sitting between them. Per the germline V gene, CDR1 is LGHNA and CDR2 is YNFKEQ.

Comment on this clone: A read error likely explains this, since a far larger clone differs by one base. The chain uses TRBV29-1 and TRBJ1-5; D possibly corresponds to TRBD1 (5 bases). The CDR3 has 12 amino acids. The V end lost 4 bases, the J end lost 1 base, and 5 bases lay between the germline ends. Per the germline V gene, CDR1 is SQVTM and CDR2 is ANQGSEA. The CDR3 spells CSVGGSNQPQHF. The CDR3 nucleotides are TGCAGCGTTGGGGGGAGCAATCAGCCCCAGCATTTT.

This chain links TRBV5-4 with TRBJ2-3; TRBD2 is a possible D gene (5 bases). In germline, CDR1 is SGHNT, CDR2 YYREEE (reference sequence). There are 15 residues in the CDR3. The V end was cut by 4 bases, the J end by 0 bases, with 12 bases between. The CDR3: CASSPGMASTDTQYF. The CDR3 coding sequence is TGTGCCAGCAGCCCCGGGATGGCTAGCACAGATACGCAGTATTTT.

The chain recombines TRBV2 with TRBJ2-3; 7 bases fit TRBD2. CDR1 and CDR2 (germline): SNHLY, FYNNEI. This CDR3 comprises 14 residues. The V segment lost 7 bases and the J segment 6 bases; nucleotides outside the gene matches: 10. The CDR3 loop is CASKEGRGEDTQYF. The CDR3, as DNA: TGTGCCAGCAAAGAGGGGAGGGGAGAGGATACGCAGTATTTT.

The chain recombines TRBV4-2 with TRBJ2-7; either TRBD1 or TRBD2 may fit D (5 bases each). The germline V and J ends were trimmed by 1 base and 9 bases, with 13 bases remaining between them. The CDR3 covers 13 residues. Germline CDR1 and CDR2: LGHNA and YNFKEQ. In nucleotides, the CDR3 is TGTGCCAGCAGCCAAGGCTGGGACCGCTGGCAGTACTTC. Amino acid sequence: CASSQGWDRWQYF.